A single TCR beta chain is shown here with its context. The target antigen is unknown. The junction does not match germline at one end; this may be a read error. The authors ran a second PCR of about 7 to 11 cycles using a sample-barcoded 5' primer and a J-beta primer mix. Every molecule of cDNA carried a tag from a template-switch adaptor with 12 random nucleotides. TCRdb reprocessed the 5' RACE reads with MiXCR, giving one entry per CDR3 protein. The data hold some 1.8 million distinct CDR3 sequences, with roughly two fifths observed a single time. The sample belongs to a study of blood T cells in healthy people across ages. The wider study: About one barcoded beta molecule was captured per two T cells (by template switching).

Germline assignment: CDR1 LGHNA and CDR2 YSLEER. The CDR3 loop spans 15 amino acids. Broader study findings: Observed TCR beta diversity per million T cells went down as age went up. This fall followed a roughly linear course with age. More naive CD4+ cells and higher diversity marked long-lived donors relative to aged donors.

The TCR sequence derives from a human donor in good health. The chain employs TRBV4-3 and TRBJ2-3, with D possibly TRBD2 on 6 matching bases. Sequenced material: blood. The CDR3 DNA follows: TGCGCCAGCAGCCGTTCTGGGGAAGGGGAGGATACGCGGTATTTT. This gives the protein CASSRSGEGEDTRYF.